Below, one TCR beta chain is given with its context. The data originate from a study of blood T cell repertoires in COVID-19. About the study: Samples taken during acute and convalescent COVID-19 were collected in the United States, Italy and Spain. PBMCs, B-cell-depleted T cells, or T cells were the source of the cDNA or gDNA that made up the material.

In the authors' methods: It was from reference gene primer amplification that nucleated cell counts were estimated. Sequencing was performed with immunoSEQ multiplex PCR; in TCRdb, only in-frame clones are kept and a portion is missing. V and J calls and clone size come straight from that table; D and trimming were deduced from the DNA. The table lists 300,000 or so clones, around four fifths of them singletons, with approximately 3.8% in the top ten. This clonotype was sampled from a woman aged 45-60 years with active or convalescent COVID-19. The sequencing sample was made of peripheral blood.

The CDR3: CASSQDRASGTPRNYEQYF. CDR3 bases: TGCGCCAGCAGCCAAGATCGGGCTAGCGGGACTCCCCGGAACTACGAGCAGTACTTC. This chain connects TRBV4-1 to TRBJ2-7, with 9 nucleotides matching TRBD2. CDR1 and CDR2 from the germline V gene are MGHRA and YSYEKL. The CDR3 runs to 19 residues. Trimming cost V 0 bases and J 3 bases; bases outside gene matches: 15.